This T cell receptor beta chain is drawn from a study of blood T cell repertoires in COVID-19. Turning to the study itself: The United States, Italy and Spain supplied acute and convalescent COVID-19 samples. The cDNA or gDNA used as material had been derived from T cells, B-cell-depleted T cells, or PBMCs.

This clone was found a few times. Authors' analysis steps: The assay estimated nucleated cells by amplifying reference gene primers. TCRdb's table, derived via immunoSEQ multiplex PCR, lists solely in-frame clones and lacks some. V and J calls and clone size are copied from that table; D and trimming were computed from the DNA. The repertoire holds about 47,000 clones, with roughly 86% as singletons. Material for sequencing was peripheral blood. This clonotype was sampled from a man aged 45-65 years with active COVID-19.

The CDR3 DNA follows: TGTGCCAGTAGTATGTACAGTTACACTGAAGCTTTCTTT. Translated, it gives CASSMYSYTEAFF. The rearrangement links TRBV19 to TRBJ1-1; no firm D call. CDR3 length: 13 residues. Germline V lookup: CDR1 LNHDA, CDR2 SQIVND (reference sequence). V lost 3 bases to trimming and J lost 3 bases, with 8 bases between them.